This paragraph reports one T cell receptor beta chain. Antigen unknown. This sample was taken from a study of cytomegalovirus exposure and HLA in healthy donors. Points from the study as a whole: The study designated 150 or so TCR beta chains cytomegalovirus-associated.

13 Jbeta primers and 60 Vbeta primers were used for the PCR. TCRdb's copy holds only in-frame clones and misses some; the assay was immunoSEQ multiplex PCR. Of 95,000 to 150,000 clones in the sample, around three quarters were seen once. Germline CDR1 is SEHNR and CDR2 is FQNEAQ (reference sequence). The CDR3 length is 15 residues. J gave up 0 bases and V 5 bases, and 5 bases lay outside the gene matches. The sequencing sample was made of PBMCs. V usage is TRBV7-9 and J usage is TRBJ2-3; 7 bases line up with TRBD1. The sequence derives from a woman between 35 and 50 years old in good health and CMV-seropositive. CDR3 in DNA: TGTGCCAGCAGCCCGTCGGGACAGAGCACAGATACGCAGTATTTT. The encoded protein is CASSPSGQSTDTQYF.